Here is one T cell receptor beta chain with its context. Trimming took off 0 bases at V and 10 bases at J, with 13 bases between the two ends. This CDR3 is 13 amino acids long. Germline loops: CDR1 LGHDT, CDR2 YNNKEL (reference sequence). The sample originates from a study of T cells after yellow fever vaccination. TCRdb recomputed calls from the 5' RACE reads with MiXCR, one row per CDR3 protein. The sample holds a few hundred thousand distinct CDR3 sequences, approximately 10% seen once. The chain couples TRBV3-1 to TRBJ2-7, with D possibly being TRBD1 or TRBD2 (5 bases each). Sequencing was performed on PBMCs, taken on the day of the first yellow fever vaccination. This clonotype originated in a man between 18 and 29 years old who received the YFV17D yellow fever vaccine. CDR3 DNA: TGTGCCAGCAGCCAAGAGTCTCAGGGAGTTCAGTACTTC. Protein product: CASSQESQGVQYF.